One T cell receptor beta chain is described in this entry. Its antigen is currently unknown. This entry is derived from a study of cytotoxic CD8 clonotypes in ibrutinib-treated CLL. Study-wide findings and caveats: Relative to age-matched healthy donors, clonality at baseline was higher, and it tracked circulating CD8+ T-cell counts.

Sequenced by immunoSEQ multiplex PCR; TCRdb stores in-frame clones only, minus some. The table records about 200,000 clones, roughly three quarters of them present only once. The authors obtained roughly 2 micrograms of genomic DNA from cryopreserved PBMCs for TCR beta libraries. Trimming cost V 5 bases and J 7 bases; bases outside gene matches: 9. The germline gives CDR1 MDHEN, CDR2 SYDVKM. The CDR3 is made up of 14 amino acids. The chain is built from TRBV28 and TRBJ1-1; 8 bases are a match to TRBD1. This receptor was identified in a human donor with chronic lymphocytic leukemia. The starting material was PBMCs, obtained after 12 months of ibrutinib treatment. The CDR3 sequence is CASSPNQGANEAFF. The CDR3 DNA sequence: TGTGCCAGCAGTCCCAACCAGGGGGCGAATGAAGCTTTCTTT.